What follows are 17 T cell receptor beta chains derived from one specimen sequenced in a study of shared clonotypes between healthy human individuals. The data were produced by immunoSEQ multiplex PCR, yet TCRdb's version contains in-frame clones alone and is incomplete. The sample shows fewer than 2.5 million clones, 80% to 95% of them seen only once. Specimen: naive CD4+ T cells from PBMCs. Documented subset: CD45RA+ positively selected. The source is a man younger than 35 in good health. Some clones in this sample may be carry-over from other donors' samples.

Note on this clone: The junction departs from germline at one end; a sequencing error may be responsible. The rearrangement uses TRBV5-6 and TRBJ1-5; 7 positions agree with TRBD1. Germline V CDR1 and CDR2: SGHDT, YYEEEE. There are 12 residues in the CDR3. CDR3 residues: CASSLSGTDSNF. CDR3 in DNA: TGTGCCAGCAGCCTGAGCGGGACAGACAGCAATTTT.

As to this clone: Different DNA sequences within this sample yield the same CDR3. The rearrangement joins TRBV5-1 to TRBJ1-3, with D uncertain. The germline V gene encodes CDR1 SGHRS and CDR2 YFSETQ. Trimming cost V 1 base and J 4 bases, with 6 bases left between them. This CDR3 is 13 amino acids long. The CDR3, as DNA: TGCGCCAGCAGCTTGTCGCCCGGAAACACCATATATTTT. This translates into CASSLSPGNTIYF.

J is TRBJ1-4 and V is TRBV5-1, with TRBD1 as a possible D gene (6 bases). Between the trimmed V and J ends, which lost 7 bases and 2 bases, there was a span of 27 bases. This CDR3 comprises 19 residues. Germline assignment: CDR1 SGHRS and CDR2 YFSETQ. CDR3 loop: CASRRSPSGAEGTNEKLFF. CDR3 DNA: TGCGCCAGCCGACGTTCCCCTTCAGGGGCGGAGGGGACTAATGAAAAACTGTTTTTT.

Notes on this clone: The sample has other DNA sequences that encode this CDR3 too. CDR3 in amino acids: CASSRTGNTEAFF. In nucleotides, the CDR3 is TGTGCCAGCAGCCGGACAGGGAACACTGAAGCTTTCTTT. V usage is TRBV25-1 and J usage is TRBJ1-1, with TRBD1 identical over 7 bases. The V and J ends lost 6 bases and 1 base, in that order; junction bases with no gene match: 2. Germline CDR1 is MGHDK and CDR2 is SYGVNS. CDR3 length: 13 amino acids.

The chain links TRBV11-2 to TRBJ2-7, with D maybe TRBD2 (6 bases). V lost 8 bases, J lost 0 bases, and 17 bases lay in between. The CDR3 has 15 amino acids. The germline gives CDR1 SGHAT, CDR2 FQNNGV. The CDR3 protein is CASATLRDSSYEQYF. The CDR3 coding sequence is TGTGCCAGCGCGACGCTCCGGGACTCCTCCTACGAGCAGTACTTC.

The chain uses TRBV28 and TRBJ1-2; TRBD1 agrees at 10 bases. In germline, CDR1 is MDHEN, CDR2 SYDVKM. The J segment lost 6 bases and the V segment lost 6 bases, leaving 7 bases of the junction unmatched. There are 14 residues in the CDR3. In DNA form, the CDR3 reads TGTGCCAGCAGCCCGAGACAGGGGGCACATGGCTACACCTTC. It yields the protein CASSPRQGAHGYTF.

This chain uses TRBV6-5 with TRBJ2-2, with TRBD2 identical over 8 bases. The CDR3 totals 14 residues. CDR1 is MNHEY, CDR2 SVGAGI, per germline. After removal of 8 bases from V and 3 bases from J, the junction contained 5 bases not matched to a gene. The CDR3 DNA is TGTGCCAGCTTGACTAGCGCTTACACCGGGGAGCTGTTTTTT. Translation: CASLTSAYTGELFF.

This chain's CDR3 is CAWSVGMRETQYF. The CDR3 region has the DNA TGTGCCTGGAGTGTAGGAATGCGGGAGACCCAGTACTTC. The chain uses TRBV30 and TRBJ2-5, with D hard to call. The germline V and J ends were trimmed by 0 bases and 5 bases, with 10 bases remaining between them. This CDR3 region has 13 residues. Germline V gene sequence: CDR1 GTSNPN, CDR2 SVGIG (reference sequence).

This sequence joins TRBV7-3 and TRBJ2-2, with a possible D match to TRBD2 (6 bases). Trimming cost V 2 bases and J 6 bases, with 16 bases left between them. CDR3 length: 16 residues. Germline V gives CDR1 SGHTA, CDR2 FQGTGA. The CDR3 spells CASSLLNPGGAGELFF. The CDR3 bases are TGTGCCAGCAGCTTATTAAATCCCGGCGGGGCCGGGGAGCTGTTTTTT.

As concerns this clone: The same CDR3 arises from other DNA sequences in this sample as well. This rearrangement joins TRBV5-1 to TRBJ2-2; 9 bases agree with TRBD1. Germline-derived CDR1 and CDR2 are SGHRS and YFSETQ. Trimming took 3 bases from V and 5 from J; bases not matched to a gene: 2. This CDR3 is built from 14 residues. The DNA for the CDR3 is TGCGCCAGCAGCTCGGGGACAGGGACCGGGGAGCTGTTTTTT. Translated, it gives CASSSGTGTGELFF.

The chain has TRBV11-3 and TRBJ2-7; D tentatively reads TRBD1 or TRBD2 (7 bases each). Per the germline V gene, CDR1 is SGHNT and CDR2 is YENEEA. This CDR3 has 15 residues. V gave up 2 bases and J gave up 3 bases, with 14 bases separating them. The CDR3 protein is CASSLSGTENYEQYF. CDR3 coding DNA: TGTGCCAGCAGCTTAAGCGGGACAGAGAACTACGAGCAGTACTTC.

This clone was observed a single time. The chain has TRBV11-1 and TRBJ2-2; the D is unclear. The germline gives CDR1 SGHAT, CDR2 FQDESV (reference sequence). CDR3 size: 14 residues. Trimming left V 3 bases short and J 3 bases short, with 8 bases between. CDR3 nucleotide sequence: TGTGCCAGCAGCTTGAAACGGTACACCGGGGAGCTGTTTTTT. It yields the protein CASSLKRYTGELFF.

The CDR3 here is CASSYSLALANEQYF. In DNA, the CDR3 is TGTGCCAGCAGTTACTCATTGGCCCTAGCCAACGAGCAGTACTTC. The rearrangement uses TRBV6-5 and TRBJ2-7; possibly TRBD2 for D (5 bases). With 0 bases removed from V and 5 bases from J, the gap between germline ends came to 14 bases. Germline assignment: CDR1 MNHEY and CDR2 SVGAGI. The CDR3 covers 15 residues.

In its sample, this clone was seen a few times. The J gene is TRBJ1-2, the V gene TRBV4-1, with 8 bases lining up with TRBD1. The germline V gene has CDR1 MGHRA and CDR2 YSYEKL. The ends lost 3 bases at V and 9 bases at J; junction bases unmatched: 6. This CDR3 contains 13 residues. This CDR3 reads CASSQTGARSYTF. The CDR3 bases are TGCGCCAGCAGCCAGACAGGGGCGAGAAGCTACACCTTC.

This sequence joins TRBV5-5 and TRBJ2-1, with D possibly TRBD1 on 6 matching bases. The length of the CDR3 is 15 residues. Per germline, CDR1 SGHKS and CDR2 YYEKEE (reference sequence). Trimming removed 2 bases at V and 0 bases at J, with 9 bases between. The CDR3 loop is CASSFGGSSYNEQFF. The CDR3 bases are TGTGCCAGCAGCTTTGGGGGCAGCTCCTACAATGAGCAGTTCTTC.

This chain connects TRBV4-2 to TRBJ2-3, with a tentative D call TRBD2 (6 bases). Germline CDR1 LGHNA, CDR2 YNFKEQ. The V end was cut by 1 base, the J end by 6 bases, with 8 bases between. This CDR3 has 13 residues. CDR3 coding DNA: TGTGCCAGCAGCCAAGGACTAGAGGATACGCAGTATTTT. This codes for CASSQGLEDTQYF.

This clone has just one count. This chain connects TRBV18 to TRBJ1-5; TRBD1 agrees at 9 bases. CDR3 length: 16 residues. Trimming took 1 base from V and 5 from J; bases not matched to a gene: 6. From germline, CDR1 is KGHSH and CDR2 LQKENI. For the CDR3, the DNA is TGTGCCAGCTCACCACGAGGACAGGGGACCGATCAGCCCCAGCATTTT. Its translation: CASSPRGQGTDQPQHF.